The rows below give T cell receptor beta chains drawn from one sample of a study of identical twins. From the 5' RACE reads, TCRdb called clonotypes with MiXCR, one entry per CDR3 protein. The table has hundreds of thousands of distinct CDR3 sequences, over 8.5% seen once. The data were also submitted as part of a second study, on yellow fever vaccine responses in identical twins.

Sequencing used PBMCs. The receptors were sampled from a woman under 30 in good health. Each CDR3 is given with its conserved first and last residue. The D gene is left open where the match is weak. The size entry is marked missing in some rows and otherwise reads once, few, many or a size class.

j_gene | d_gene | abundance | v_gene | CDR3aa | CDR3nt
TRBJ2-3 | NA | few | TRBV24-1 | CATSDLPGIPDTQYF | TGTGCCACCAGTGATTTGCCTGGGATTCCAGATACGCAGTATTTT
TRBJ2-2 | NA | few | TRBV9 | CASSGRRENTGELFF | TGTGCCAGCAGCGGTCGCAGGGAAAACACCGGGGAGCTGTTTTTT
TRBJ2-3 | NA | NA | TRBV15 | CATSRRTQMSTDTQYF | TGTGCCACCAGCAGGCGAACACAGATGAGCACAGATACGCAGTATTTT
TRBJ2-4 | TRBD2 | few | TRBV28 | CASSPLAGLAKNIQYF | TGTGCCAGCAGTCCCCTAGCGGGATTGGCCAAAAACATTCAGTACTTC
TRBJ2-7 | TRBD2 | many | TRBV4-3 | CASSQDLQGGYYEQYF | TGCGCCAGCAGCCAAGATCTGCAGGGAGGGTACTACGAGCAGTACTTC
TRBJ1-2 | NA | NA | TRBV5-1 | CASSLAEGNYGYTF | TGCGCCAGCAGCTTGGCCGAAGGAAACTATGGCTACACCTTC
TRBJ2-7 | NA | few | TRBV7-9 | CASSSPPLEQYF | TGTGCCAGCAGCTCACCTCCCCTCGAGCAGTACTTC
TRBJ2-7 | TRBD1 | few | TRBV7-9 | CASSLGTGGADYEQYF | TGTGCCAGCAGCTTAGGTACAGGGGGCGCGGACTACGAGCAGTACTTC
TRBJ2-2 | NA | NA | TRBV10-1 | CASSESNVNHGELFF | TGCGCCAGCAGTGAGTCTAACGTGAATCACGGGGAGCTGTTTTTT
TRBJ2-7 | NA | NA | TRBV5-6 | CASSFGRLNYEQYF | TGTGCCAGCAGCTTCGGGCGCCTAAACTACGAGCAGTACTTC
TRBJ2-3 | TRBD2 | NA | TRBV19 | CASSLGTSGRFADTQYF | TGTGCCAGTAGTCTCGGGACTAGCGGGAGATTTGCAGATACGCAGTATTTT
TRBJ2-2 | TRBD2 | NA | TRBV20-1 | CSARSLGLENTGELFF | TGCAGTGCTAGGAGTTTGGGACTAGAAAACACCGGGGAGCTGTTTTTT